This T cell receptor (beta chain) stems from a study of T cells in Graves' hyperthyroidism and ophthalmopathy. The TCR beta CDR3 regions underwent amplification using RNA transcripts as the source. During a first-round RT-PCR of the TCR CDR3, the HTBI primer set was used. TCRdb fed the multiplex PCR reads into MiXCR, producing one record per CDR3 protein. Found here are 300,000 to 350,000 distinct CDR3 sequences, less than 20% of them singletons; the top ten hold roughly a sixth. Study-level findings and limits: The model identified upcoming ophthalmopathy a median approximately seven months ahead of onset.

Each ophthalmopathy patient scored at least 3 on the Clinical Activity Score and at least 4 on NOSPECS grade, with duration under 3 months. PBMCs stemmed from approximately 9.1 ml fresh peripheral blood. Concerning this clonotype itself: Antigen: not known.

Germline V gene lookup returns CDR1 MNHNS and CDR2 SASEGT. V dropped 6 bases and J dropped 2; count of bases not matched to a gene: 9. CDR3 length equals 16 residues. This receptor was identified in a woman aged 35 to 49 with Graves' ophthalmopathy. The source material was blood. The rearrangement links TRBV6-1 to TRBJ2-5; TRBD2 agrees at 10 bases. CDR3 in amino acids: CASRSPSSGGQETQYF. The CDR3 DNA reads TGTGCCAGCAGGTCTCCATCTAGCGGGGGACAAGAGACCCAGTACTTC.